The 11 T cell receptor beta chains below all came from one sample that was sequenced in a study of tumor and adjacent non-tumor tissue in lung cancer. No cell sorting was done before RNA was extracted from the tissue. TCRbeta libraries were built with three rounds of nested PCR, modified from ARM-PCR. TCRdb reprocessed the multiplex PCR reads via MiXCR and lists one record per CDR3 protein. This sample carries about 90,000 distinct CDR3 sequences, around two thirds of them seen once, and the ten largest clones take 15%. The material sequenced was lung tumor tissue. These receptors all come from a man aged 65-85 years with non-small cell lung cancer.

The chain combines TRBV14 with TRBJ1-1; 9 bases align to TRBD1. The CDR3 totals 15 residues. The V segment lost 4 bases and the J segment 7 bases; nucleotides outside the gene matches: 10. Germline V CDR1 and CDR2: SGHDN, FVKESK. CDR3 DNA sequence: TGTGCCAGCAGCCGATACAGGGGGCGGGGTAGTGAAGCTTTCTTT. Translating gives CASSRYRGRGSEAFF.

Details on this clonotype: One junction end disagrees with the germline gene, perhaps due to a read error. The rearrangement links TRBV6-5 to TRBJ2-3; a weak D match, TRBD1 (5 bases). Germline CDR1 and CDR2: MNHEY and SVGAGI. The CDR3 is 14 residues long. CDR3 loop: CASSYNRFTDMQYF. For the CDR3, the DNA is TGTGCCAGCAGTTATAACAGGTTCACAGATATGCAGTATTTT.

As concerns this clonotype: A much larger clone lies a single base off, so this may be a read error. Since no conserved phenylalanine or tryptophan closes the CDR3, a read error is the likely cause. The chain is built from TRBV7-9 and TRBJ2-7, with D perhaps matching TRBD1 (5 bases). This CDR3 has 12 residues. CDR1 is SEHNR, CDR2 FQNEAQ, per germline (reference sequence). V lost 3 bases to trimming and J lost 3 bases, with 6 bases between them. The CDR3 is CASSFDSYEQYL. The CDR3, as DNA: TGTGCCAGCAGCTTCGACAGCTACGAGCAGTACTTA.

To note about this clonotype: This CDR3 fails to terminate in the conserved phenylalanine or tryptophan, so it likely reflects a read error. The chain combines TRBV6-1 with TRBJ1-6; weak D call: TRBD1 (6 bases). Germline CDR1 reads MNHNS; CDR2 reads SASEGT. The CDR3 extends over 16 amino acids. V was clipped by 6 bases and J by 6 bases, with 18 bases between them. CDR3 region: CASSANGRGLNSPLHS. CDR3 DNA: TGTGCCAGCAGCGCTAACGGCAGGGGACTTAATTCACCCCTCCACTCT.

The rearrangement links TRBV19 to TRBJ1-6; 8 bases fit TRBD1. Per germline, CDR1 LNHDA and CDR2 SQIVND (reference sequence). The ends lost 3 bases at V and 10 bases at J; junction bases unmatched: 11. The CDR3 runs 16 residues. CDR3 in DNA: TGTGCCAGTAGTATTGCCCCGACAGGGGCTGGGTCACCCCTCCACTTT. This codes for CASSIAPTGAGSPLHF.

This clonotype was seen more than once but under ten times. A much larger clone sits a single nucleotide away, making a read error possible. The chain uses TRBV6-5 and TRBJ1-4, with D unclear. Germline-derived CDR1 and CDR2 are MNHEY and SVGAGI. The CDR3 extends over 14 amino acids. V lost 6 bases and J lost 8, with 16 bases in between. The CDR3: CASSHEYRREKLFF. CDR3 DNA: TGTGCCAGCAGCCACGAGTATCGGAGGGAAAAACTGTTTTTT.

This clonotype was seen a few times. The chain is built from TRBV2 and TRBJ1-5; 8 bases agree with TRBD1. The CDR3 contains 13 residues. CDR1 SNHLY and CDR2 FYNNEI come from the germline V gene. With 10 bases clipped from V and 6 bases from J, the junction kept 8 bases outside the gene matches. For the CDR3, the DNA is TGTGCCACTCGAGGACAGGGAACTCAGCCCCAGCATTTT. Residues: CATRGQGTQPQHF.

Details on this clonotype: A much larger clone lies one base from this, so it may be a read error. The rearrangement joins TRBV5-1 to TRBJ2-1, with D possibly matching TRBD2 (5 bases). V lost 0 bases and J lost 9, with 16 bases in between. CDR3 length equals 15 residues. Germline loops: CDR1 SGHRS, CDR2 YFSETQ. CDR3 bases: TGCGCCAGCAGCTTGGATCTAGCCGTAGTCGGTGAGCAGTTCTTC. Its protein product is CASSLDLAVVGEQFF.

On this clonotype itself: Given a much more abundant clone one base away, this may be a read error. The rearrangement links TRBV28 to TRBJ2-5, with TRBD1 as a possible D gene (6 bases). This CDR3 has 17 amino acids. Germline loops: CDR1 MDHEN, CDR2 SYDVKM. Here the CDR3 DNA reads TGTGTCAGCAGCCCAGGCAGGGGACCCAAAGGGCAAGAGACCCAGTACTTC. Amino acids: CVSSPGRGPKGQETQYF.

A single count supports this clonotype. Possible read error: a much larger clone is one base away. V gene TRBV5-1 combines with J gene TRBJ1-6; D is undetermined. Germline CDR1 is SGHRS and CDR2 is YFSETQ. The CDR3 has 12 residues. CDR3 region: CARSLVGSPLHF. CDR3 sequence (DNA): TGCGCCAGGAGCTTGGTTGGCTCACCCCTCCACTTT. The whole variable domain, remainder taken from reference TRBV5-1 and TRBJ1-6, is KAGVTQTPRYLIKTRGQQVTLSCSPISGHRSVSWYQQTPGQGLQFLFEYFSETQRNKGNFPGRFSGRQFSNSRSEMNVSTLELGDSALYLCARSLVGSPLHFGNGTRLTVT.

This clonotype was counted only a few times. This sequence joins TRBV7-8 and TRBJ2-5; 9 nucleotides line up with TRBD2. CDR1 is SGHVS, CDR2 FQNEAQ, per germline. J was trimmed by 5 bases and V by 8 bases; bases with no gene match: 12. The CDR3 contains 15 residues. This chain's CDR3 is CASCGGASVVETQYF. The CDR3 DNA follows: TGTGCCAGCTGCGGGGGGGCATCCGTGGTCGAGACCCAGTACTTC.